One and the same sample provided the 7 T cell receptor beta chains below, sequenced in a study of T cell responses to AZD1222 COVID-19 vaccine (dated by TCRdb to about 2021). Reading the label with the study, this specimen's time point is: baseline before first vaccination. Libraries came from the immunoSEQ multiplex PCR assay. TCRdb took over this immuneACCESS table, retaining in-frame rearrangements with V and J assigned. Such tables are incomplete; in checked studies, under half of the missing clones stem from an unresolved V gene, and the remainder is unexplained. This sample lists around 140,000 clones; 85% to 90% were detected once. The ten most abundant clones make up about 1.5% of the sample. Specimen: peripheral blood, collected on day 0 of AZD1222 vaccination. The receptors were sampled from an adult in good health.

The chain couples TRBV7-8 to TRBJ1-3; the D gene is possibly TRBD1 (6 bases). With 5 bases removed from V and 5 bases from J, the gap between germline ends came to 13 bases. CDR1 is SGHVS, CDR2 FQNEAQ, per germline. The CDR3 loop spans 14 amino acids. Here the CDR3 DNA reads TGTGCCAGCAGCCCTGGGGGGCGAAGAAACACCATATATTTT. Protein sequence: CASSPGGRRNTIYF.

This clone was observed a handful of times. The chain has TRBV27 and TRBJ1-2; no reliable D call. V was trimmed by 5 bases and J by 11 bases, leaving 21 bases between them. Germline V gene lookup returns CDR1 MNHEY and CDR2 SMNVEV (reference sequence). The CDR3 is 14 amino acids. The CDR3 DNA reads TGTGCCAGCAGTAGTCAAGAAAGGGCCCGGCCGTACACCTTC. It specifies CASSSQERARPYTF.

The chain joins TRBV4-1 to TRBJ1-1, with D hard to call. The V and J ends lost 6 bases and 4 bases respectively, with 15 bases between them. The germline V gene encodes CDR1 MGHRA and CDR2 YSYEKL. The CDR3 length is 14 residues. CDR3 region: CASRAALDLTEAFF. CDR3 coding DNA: TGCGCCAGCAGGGCAGCCCTCGATCTCACTGAAGCTTTCTTT.

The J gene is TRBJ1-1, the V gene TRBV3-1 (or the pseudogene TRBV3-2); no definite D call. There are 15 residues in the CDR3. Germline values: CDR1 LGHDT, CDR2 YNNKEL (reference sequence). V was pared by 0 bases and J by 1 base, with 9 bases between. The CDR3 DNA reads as TGTGCCAGCAGCCAAGAGCAGGCACCGAACACTGAAGCTTTCTTT. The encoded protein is CASSQEQAPNTEAFF.

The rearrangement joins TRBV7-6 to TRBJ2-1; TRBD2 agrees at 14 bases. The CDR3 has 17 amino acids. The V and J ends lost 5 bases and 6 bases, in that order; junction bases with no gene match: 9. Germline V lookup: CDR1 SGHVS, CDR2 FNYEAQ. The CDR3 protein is CASSRRGTSGSRNEQFF. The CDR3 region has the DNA TGTGCCAGCAGCAGAAGAGGGACTAGCGGGAGTCGCAATGAGCAGTTCTTC.

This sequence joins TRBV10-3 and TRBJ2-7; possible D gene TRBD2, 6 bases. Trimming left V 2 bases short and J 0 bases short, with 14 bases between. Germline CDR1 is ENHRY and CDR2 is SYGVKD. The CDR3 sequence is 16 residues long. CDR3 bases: TGTGCCATCAGTGAGGGGGACTCTACGGACTCCTACGAGCAGTACTTC. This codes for CAISEGDSTDSYEQYF.

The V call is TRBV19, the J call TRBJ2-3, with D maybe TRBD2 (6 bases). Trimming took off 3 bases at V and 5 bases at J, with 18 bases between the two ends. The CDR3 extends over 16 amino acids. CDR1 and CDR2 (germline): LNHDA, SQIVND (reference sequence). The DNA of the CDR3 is TGTGCCAGTAGTATCCCGGGTAGCGGAAGGCTAGATACGCAGTATTTT. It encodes CASSIPGSGRLDTQYF. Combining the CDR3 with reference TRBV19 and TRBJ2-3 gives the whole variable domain DGGITQSPKYLFRKEGQNVTLSCEQNLNHDAMYWYRQDPGQGLRLIYYSQIVNDFQKGDIAEGYSVSREKKESFPLTVTSAQKNPTAFYLCASSIPGSGRLDTQYFGPGTRLTVL.